These 10 T cell receptor beta chains share one sample of origin, sequenced in a study of patients and donors after allogeneic stem cell transplantation (dated by TCRdb to the early 2020s). The library was made by RT-PCR. Sequencer: NextSeq 550. TCRdb cleaned the public reads at Q25 with fastp, built clones with MiXCR and kept in-frame beta chains. Each entry merges the rows of one CDR3 protein and shows their most common DNA and genes. For this sample the table gives roughly 150,000 distinct CDR3 sequences, of which 24% were detected only once. The biggest ten clones account for about 24% of the sample. The specimen was blood, either unsorted or a sorted T cell fraction (not recorded which). These receptors all come from a human donor who was either an allogeneic HSCT recipient or a stem cell or donor lymphocyte infusion donor (not recorded which). It is not recorded whose cells these are; they may come from a transplant donor.

This clonotype was detected many times. The rearrangement joins TRBV24-1 to TRBJ1-5; unclear D gene. The CDR3 contains 17 residues. The germline gives CDR1 KGHDR, CDR2 SFDVKD. Trimming left V 4 bases short and J 5 bases short, with 20 bases between. CDR3: CATSDSARIGTDQPQHF. The CDR3 DNA follows: TGTGCCACCAGTGACTCCGCCCGGATCGGCACCGATCAGCCCCAGCATTTT.

J is TRBJ2-7 and V is TRBV5-1; maybe TRBD1 (6 bases). The CDR3 covers 11 residues. Trimming removed 1 base from V and 9 bases from J, with 8 bases in between. Germline CDR1 SGHRS, CDR2 YFSETQ. The CDR3 DNA is TGCGCCAGCAGCTTGCAGGGGCCGCAGTACTTC. Translating it yields CASSLQGPQYF.

There are a few counts of this clonotype. The chain has TRBV12-3 or TRBV12-4 and TRBJ1-2, with D tentatively TRBD1 (5 bases). V was clipped by 7 bases and J by 8 bases, with 14 bases between them. This CDR3 has 12 amino acids. The DNA for the CDR3 is TGTGCCAGCACGACCTGGGGGGAGGGCTACACCTTC. Its protein is CASTTWGEGYTF.

This clonotype showed up just once. A much larger clone lies a single base off, so this may be a read error. V is TRBV5-1 and J is TRBJ1-1; perhaps TRBD1 as D (6 bases). The germline gives CDR1 SGHRS, CDR2 YFSETQ. The CDR3 is made up of 15 amino acids. The CDR3, as DNA: TGCGCCAACAGCCTTTTTCCGGGACAGAACACTGAAGCTTTCTTT. It specifies CANSLFPGQNTEAFF.

The chain couples TRBV20-1 to TRBJ2-1; 9 nucleotides line up with TRBD2. The V gene end was trimmed by 4 bases and the J gene end by 3 bases; junction bases not matched to a gene: 4. This CDR3 spans 14 amino acids. The germline CDR1 and CDR2 sequences are DFQATT and SNEGSKA (reference sequence). CDR3 in amino acids: CSATSGADYNEQFF. As DNA, the CDR3 is TGCAGTGCTACTAGCGGGGCAGACTACAATGAGCAGTTCTTC.

The chain recombines TRBV7-3 with TRBJ2-1; perhaps TRBD2 as D (6 bases). V lost 5 bases, J lost 4 bases, and 12 bases lay in between. The CDR3 spans 14 residues. Germline lookup yields CDR1 SGHTA and CDR2 FQGTGA. The CDR3 sequence: CASSPWGGYNEQFF. CDR3 sequence (DNA): TGTGCCAGCAGCCCTTGGGGAGGTTACAATGAGCAGTTCTTC.

The J gene is TRBJ1-4, the V gene TRBV4-1, with a weak D call TRBD1 (5 bases). CDR1 MGHRA and CDR2 YSYEKL come from the germline V gene. The ends were cut back, 3 bases at V and 8 bases at J, with 10 bases in the middle. The CDR3 loop spans 13 amino acids. CDR3 region: CASSQGVREKLFF. The CDR3 DNA reads as TGCGCCAGCAGCCAGGGGGTGAGGGAAAAACTGTTTTTT.

The rearrangement joins TRBV10-3 to TRBJ2-1, with 9 bases matching TRBD2. J was trimmed by 4 bases and V by 5 bases; bases with no gene match: 9. CDR3 size: 16 residues. Germline V gene data show CDR1 as ENHRY and CDR2 as SYGVKD. The CDR3 DNA follows: TGTGCCATCAGTAACCGCCTAGCGGGGCTTTACAATGAGCAGTTCTTC. Translated: CAISNRLAGLYNEQFF.

The chain has TRBV9 and TRBJ1-1; D is unclear. Germline assignment: CDR1 SGDLS and CDR2 YYNGEE. V was pared by 1 base and J by 1 base, with 5 bases between. The CDR3 is 13 amino acids. CDR3 sequence (DNA): TGTGCCAGCAGCGTAATCCAGAACACTGAAGCTTTCTTT. The encoded protein is CASSVIQNTEAFF.

This clonotype turned up a few times. The V gene is TRBV5-1, the J gene TRBJ2-1; 7 nucleotides line up with TRBD2. Losses at the gene ends were 0 bases for V and 4 bases for J; bases not matched to a gene: 4. CDR3 length: 15 residues. CDR1 SGHRS and CDR2 YFSETQ come from the germline V gene. CDR3 amino acids: CASSLVSSGYNEQFF. The CDR3 DNA reads TGCGCCAGCAGCTTGGTGTCTAGCGGATACAATGAGCAGTTCTTC.